The following is a T cell receptor (beta chain) sequence with its context. As yet, its antigen is unknown. The ends were cut back, 0 bases at V and 3 bases at J, with 14 bases in the middle. The CDR3 length is 16 residues. Germline V gene sequence: CDR1 SGDLS, CDR2 YYNGEE. This entry belongs to a study of cytomegalovirus exposure and HLA in healthy donors. Study results and caveats: Researchers reported that a few CMV-associated chains were confirmed in vitro as CMV antigen-specific. Segments of the TCR beta V type were, in most cases, productive about 87% or about 30% of the time in an earlier analysis. An apparent linkage of common viral pathogens to several of the most significant clusters emerged in a later analysis.

Use of 60 Vbeta and 13 Jbeta primers characterized the PCR. Here immunoSEQ multiplex PCR was the method, and the copy in TCRdb shows in-frame clones only, minus some. In the table there are approximately 200,000 clones, 79% of which are singletons. Sequenced: PBMCs. The chain uses TRBV9 and TRBJ2-3; TRBD1 might be the D (5 bases). The receptor was isolated from a girl aged 5 to 17 in good health and CMV-seropositive. In DNA, the CDR3 is TGTGCCAGCAGCGTAGGGCTGACACAGGAGACAGATACGCAGTATTTT. The encoded protein is CASSVGLTQETDTQYF.